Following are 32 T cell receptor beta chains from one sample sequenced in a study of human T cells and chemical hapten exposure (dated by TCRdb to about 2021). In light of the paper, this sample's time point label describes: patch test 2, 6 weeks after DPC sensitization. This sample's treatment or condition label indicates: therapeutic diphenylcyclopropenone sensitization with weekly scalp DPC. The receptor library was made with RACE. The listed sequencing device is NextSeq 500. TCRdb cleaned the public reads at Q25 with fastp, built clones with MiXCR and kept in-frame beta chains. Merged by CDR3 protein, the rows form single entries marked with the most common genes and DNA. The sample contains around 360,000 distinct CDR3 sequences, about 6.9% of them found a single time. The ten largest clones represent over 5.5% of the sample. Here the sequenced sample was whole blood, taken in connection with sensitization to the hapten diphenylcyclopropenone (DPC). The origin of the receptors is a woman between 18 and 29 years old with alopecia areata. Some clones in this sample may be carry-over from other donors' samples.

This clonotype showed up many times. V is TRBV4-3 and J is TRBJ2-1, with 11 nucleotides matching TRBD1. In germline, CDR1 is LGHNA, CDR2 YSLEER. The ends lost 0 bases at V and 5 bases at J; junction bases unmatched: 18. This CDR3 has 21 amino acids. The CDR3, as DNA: TGCGCCAGCAGCCAAGATAGGGCGGACAGGGGGCTCGCCCTAGGCGACAATGAGCAGTTCTTC. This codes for CASSQDRADRGLALGDNEQFF.

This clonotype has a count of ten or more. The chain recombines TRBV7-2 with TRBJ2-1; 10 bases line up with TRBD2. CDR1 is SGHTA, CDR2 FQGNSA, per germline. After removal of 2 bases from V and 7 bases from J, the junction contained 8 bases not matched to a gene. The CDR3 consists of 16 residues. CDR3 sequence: CASSLIGTSGTNEQFF. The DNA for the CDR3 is TGTGCCAGCAGCTTAATCGGAACTAGCGGGACGAATGAGCAGTTCTTC. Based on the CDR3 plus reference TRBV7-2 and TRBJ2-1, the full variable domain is GAGVSQSPSNKVTEKGKDVELRCDPISGHTALYWYRQSLGQGLEFLIYFQGNSAPDKSGLPSDRFSAERTGGSVSTLTIQRTQQEDSAVYLCASSLIGTSGTNEQFFGPGTRLTVL.

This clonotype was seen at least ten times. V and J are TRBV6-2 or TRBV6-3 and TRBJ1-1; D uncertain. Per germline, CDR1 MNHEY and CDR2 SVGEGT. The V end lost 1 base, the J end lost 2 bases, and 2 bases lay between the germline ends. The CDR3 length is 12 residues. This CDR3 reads CASSYFNTEAFF. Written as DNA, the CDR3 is TGTGCCAGCAGTTACTTCAACACTGAAGCTTTCTTT.

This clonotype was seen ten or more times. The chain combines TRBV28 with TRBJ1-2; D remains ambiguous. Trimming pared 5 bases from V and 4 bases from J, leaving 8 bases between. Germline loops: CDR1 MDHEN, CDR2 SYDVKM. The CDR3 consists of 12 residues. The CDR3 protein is CASSIGIYGYTF. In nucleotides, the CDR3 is TGTGCCAGCAGTATAGGAATCTATGGCTACACCTTC.

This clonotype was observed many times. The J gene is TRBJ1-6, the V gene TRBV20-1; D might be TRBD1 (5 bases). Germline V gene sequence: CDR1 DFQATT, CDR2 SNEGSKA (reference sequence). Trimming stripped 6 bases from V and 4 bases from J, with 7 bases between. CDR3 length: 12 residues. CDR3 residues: CSAAGYNSPLHF. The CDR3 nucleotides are TGCAGTGCGGCAGGGTATAATTCACCCCTCCACTTT.

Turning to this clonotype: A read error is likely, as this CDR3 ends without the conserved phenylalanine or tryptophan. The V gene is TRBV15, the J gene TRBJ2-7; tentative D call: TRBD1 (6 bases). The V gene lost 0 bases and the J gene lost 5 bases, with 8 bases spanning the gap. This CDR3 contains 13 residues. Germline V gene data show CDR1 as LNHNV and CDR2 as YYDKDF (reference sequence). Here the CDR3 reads CATSREDSHEQYL. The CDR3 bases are TGTGCCACCAGCAGAGAGGACAGCCACGAGCAGTACCTC.

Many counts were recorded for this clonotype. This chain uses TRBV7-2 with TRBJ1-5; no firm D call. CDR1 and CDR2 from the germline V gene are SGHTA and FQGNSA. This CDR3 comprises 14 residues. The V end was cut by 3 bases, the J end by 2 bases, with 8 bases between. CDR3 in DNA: TGTGCCAGCAGCTTGGGAGGAGGCAATCAGCCCCAGCATTTT. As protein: CASSLGGGNQPQHF.

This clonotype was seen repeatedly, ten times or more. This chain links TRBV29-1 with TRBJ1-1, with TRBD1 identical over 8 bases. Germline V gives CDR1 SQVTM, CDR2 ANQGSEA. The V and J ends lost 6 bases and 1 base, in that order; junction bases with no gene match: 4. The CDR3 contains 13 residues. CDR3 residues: CSVRTGRNTEAFF. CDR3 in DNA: TGCAGCGTACGGACAGGGCGGAACACTGAAGCTTTCTTT.

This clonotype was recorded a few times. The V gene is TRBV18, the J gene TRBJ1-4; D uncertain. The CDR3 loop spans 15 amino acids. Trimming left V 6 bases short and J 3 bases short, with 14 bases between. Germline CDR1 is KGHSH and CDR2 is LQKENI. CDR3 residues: CASSDAYLANEKLFF. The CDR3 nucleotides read TGTGCCAGCTCTGATGCCTATCTGGCTAATGAAAAACTGTTTTTT.

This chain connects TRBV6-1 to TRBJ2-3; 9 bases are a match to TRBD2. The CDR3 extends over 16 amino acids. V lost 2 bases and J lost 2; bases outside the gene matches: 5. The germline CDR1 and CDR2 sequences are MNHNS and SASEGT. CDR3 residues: CASSETLAGLTDTQYF. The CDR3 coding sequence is TGTGCCAGCAGTGAAACCCTAGCGGGGCTCACAGATACGCAGTATTTT.

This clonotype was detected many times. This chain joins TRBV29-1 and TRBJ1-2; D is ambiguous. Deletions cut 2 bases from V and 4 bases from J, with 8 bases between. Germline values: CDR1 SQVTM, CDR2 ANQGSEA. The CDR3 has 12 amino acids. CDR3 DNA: TGCAGCGTTGAATTCCAGGCCTATGGCTACACCTTC. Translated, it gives CSVEFQAYGYTF.

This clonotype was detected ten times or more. The chain's CDR3 is CASSLVGDYYEQYF. The CDR3 coding sequence is TGTGCCAGCTCACTAGTAGGTGATTACTACGAGCAGTACTTC. The chain employs TRBV18 and TRBJ2-7; D remains unclear. Germline V gene sequence: CDR1 KGHSH, CDR2 LQKENI. Trimming removed 4 bases from V and 3 bases from J, with 13 bases in between. This CDR3 comprises 14 residues.

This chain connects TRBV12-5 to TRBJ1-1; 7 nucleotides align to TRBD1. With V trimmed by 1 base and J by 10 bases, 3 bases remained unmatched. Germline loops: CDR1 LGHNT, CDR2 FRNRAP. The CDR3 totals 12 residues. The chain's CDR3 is CASGLDDRAAFF. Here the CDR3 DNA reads TGTGCTAGTGGTTTGGATGACAGGGCAGCTTTCTTT.

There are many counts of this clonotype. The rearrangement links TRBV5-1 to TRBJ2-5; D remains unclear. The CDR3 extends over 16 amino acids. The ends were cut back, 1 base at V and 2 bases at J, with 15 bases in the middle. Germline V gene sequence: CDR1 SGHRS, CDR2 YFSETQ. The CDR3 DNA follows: TGCGCCAGCAGCTTGAAGGCGCTATCCCCTCAAGAGACCCAGTACTTC. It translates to CASSLKALSPQETQYF. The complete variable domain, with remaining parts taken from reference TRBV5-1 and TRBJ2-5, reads KAGVTQTPRYLIKTRGQQVTLSCSPISGHRSVSWYQQTPGQGLQFLFEYFSETQRNKGNFPGRFSGRQFSNSRSEMNVSTLELGDSALYLCASSLKALSPQETQYFGPGTRLLVL.

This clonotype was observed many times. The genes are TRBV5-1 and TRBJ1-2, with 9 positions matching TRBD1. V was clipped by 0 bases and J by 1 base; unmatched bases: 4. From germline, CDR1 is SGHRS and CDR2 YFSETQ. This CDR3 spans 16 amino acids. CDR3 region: CASSLARQGDNYGYTF. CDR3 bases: TGCGCCAGCAGCTTGGCCAGACAGGGGGATAACTATGGCTACACCTTC.

The CDR3 DNA reads TGTGCCAGCAGCTTGTCTCGCGGGGGGAGCACAGATACGCAGTATTTT. This encodes CASSLSRGGSTDTQYF. The gene calls are TRBV5-5 and TRBJ2-3, with 8 bases that match TRBD2. The CDR3 is 16 amino acids. Germline CDR1 SGHKS, CDR2 YYEKEE (reference sequence). Germline trimming cut 1 base from V and 0 bases from J; bases unmatched to any gene: 4.

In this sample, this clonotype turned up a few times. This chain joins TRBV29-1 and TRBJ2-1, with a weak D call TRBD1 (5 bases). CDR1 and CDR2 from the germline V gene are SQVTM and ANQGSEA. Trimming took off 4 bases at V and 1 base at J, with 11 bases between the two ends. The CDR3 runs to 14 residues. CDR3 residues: CSVVVRASYNEQFF. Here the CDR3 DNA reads TGCAGCGTTGTTGTCAGGGCGTCCTACAATGAGCAGTTCTTC.

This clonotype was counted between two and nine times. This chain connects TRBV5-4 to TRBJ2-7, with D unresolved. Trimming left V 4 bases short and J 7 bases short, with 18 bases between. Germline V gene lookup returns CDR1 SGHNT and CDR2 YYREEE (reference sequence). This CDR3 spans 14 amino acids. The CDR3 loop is CASSPRGRFGEQYF. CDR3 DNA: TGTGCCAGCAGCCCCCGTGGGCGATTTGGGGAGCAGTACTTC.

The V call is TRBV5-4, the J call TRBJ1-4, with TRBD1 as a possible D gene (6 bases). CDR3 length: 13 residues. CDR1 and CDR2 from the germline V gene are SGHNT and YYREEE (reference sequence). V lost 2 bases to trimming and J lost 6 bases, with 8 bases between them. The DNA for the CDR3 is TGTGCCAGCAGCTTATCAGGGGATGAAAAACTGTTTTTT. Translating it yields CASSLSGDEKLFF. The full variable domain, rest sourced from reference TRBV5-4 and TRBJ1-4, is ETGVTQSPTHLIKTRGQQVTLRCSSQSGHNTVSWYQQALGQGPQFIFQYYREEENGRGNFPPRFSGLQFPNYSSELNVNALELDDSALYLCASSLSGDEKLFFGSGTQLSVL.

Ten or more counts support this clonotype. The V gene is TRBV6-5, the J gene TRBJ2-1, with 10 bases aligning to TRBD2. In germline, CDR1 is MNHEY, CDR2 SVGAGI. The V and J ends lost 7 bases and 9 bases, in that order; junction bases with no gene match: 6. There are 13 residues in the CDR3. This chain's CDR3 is CASTSGGEGEQFF. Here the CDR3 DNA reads TGTGCCAGCACTAGCGGGGGAGAGGGTGAGCAGTTCTTC.

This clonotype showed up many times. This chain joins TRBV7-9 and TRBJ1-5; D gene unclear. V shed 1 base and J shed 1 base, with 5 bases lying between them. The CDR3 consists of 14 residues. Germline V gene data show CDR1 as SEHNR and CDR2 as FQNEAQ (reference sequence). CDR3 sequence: CASSLDSSNQPQHF. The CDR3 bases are TGTGCCAGCAGCTTAGACAGCAGCAATCAGCCCCAGCATTTT.

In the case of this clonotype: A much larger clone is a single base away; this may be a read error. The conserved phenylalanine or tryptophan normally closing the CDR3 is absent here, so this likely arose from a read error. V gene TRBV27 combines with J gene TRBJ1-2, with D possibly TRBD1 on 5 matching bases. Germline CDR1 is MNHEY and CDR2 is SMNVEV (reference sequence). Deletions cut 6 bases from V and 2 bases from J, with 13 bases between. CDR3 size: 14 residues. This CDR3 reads CASRRGSQNYGYTY. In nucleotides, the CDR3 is TGTGCCAGCAGGCGGGGGAGTCAGAACTATGGCTACACCTAC.

The CDR3 DNA sequence: TGTGCCAGCAGCCAAGAAGGGAACGATTCACCCCTCCACTTT. Translated, it gives CASSQEGNDSPLHF. The rearrangement joins TRBV14 to TRBJ1-6; D not certain. The CDR3 runs 14 residues. Germline V gene lookup returns CDR1 SGHDN and CDR2 FVKESK. The ends were cut back, 0 bases at V and 8 bases at J, with 8 bases in the middle. Using reference TRBV14 and TRBJ1-6 for the parts outside the CDR3, the full variable domain is EAGVTQFPSHSVIEKGQTVTLRCDPISGHDNLYWYRRVMGKEIKFLLHFVKESKQDESGMPNNRFLAERTGGTYSTLKVQPAELEDSGVYFCASSQEGNDSPLHFGNGTRLTVT.

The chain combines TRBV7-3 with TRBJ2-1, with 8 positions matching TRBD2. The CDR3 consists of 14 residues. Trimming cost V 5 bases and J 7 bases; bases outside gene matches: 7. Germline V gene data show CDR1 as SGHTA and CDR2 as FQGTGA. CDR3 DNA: TGTGCCAGCAGCCGCGGAGGCGGGGGGAATGAGCAGTTCTTC. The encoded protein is CASSRGGGGNEQFF. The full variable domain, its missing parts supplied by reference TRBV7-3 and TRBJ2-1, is GAGVSQTPSNKVTEKGKYVELRCDPISGHTALYWYRQSLGQGPEFLIYFQGTGAADDSGLPNDRFFAVRPEGSVSTLKIQRTERGDSAVYLCASSRGGGGNEQFFGPGTRLTVL.

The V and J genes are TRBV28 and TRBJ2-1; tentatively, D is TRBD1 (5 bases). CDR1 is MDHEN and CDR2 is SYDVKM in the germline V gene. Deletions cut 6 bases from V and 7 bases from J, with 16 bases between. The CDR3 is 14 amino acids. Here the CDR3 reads CASRGVGGINEQFF. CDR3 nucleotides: TGTGCCAGCAGAGGGGTAGGTGGGATAAATGAGCAGTTCTTC.

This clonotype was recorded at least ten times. CDR3 nucleotides: TGTGCCAGCAGTTACGGGTGGGGAAACTATGGCTACACCTTC. Translated: CASSYGWGNYGYTF. This chain uses TRBV6-5 with TRBJ1-2; D not certain. Looked up from germline, CDR1 is MNHEY and CDR2 is SVGAGI. This CDR3 comprises 14 residues. V gave up 2 bases and J gave up 2 bases, with 9 bases separating them.

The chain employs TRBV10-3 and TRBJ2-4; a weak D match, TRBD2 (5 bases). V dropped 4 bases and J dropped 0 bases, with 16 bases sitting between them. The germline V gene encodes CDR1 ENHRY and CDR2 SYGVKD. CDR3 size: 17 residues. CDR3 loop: CAISAGVGDLAKNIQYF. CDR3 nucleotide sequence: TGTGCCATCAGTGCCGGGGTTGGGGATCTAGCCAAAAACATTCAGTACTTC.

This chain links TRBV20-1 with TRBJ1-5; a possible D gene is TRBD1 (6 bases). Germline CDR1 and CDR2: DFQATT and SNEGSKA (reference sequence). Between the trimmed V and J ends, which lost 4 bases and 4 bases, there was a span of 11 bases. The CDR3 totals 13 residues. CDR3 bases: TGCAGTGCTATCAGGGGAGGGAATCAGCCCCAGCATTTT. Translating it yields CSAIRGGNQPQHF.

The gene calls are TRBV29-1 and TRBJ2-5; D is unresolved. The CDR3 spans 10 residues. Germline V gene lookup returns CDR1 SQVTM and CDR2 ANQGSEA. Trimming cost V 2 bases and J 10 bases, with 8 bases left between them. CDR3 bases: TGCAGCGTTGAAAGCGTCCACCAGTACTTC. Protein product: CSVESVHQYF.

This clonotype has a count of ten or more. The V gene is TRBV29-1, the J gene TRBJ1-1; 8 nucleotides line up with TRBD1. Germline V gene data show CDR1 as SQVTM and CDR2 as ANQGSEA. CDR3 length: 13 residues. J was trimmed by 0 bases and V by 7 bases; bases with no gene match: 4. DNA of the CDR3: TGCAGCGCCGGACAGGGCATGAACACTGAAGCTTTCTTT. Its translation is CSAGQGMNTEAFF. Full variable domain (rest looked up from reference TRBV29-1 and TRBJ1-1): SAVISQKPSRDICQRGTSLTIQCQVDSQVTMMFWYRQQPGQSLTLIATANQGSEATYESGFVIDKFPISRPNLTFSTLTVSNMSPEDSSIYLCSAGQGMNTEAFFGQGTRLTVV.

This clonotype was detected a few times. This chain's CDR3 is CASSPKGPMNTEAFF. CDR3 DNA sequence: TGTGCCAGCAGCCCCAAAGGGCCCATGAACACTGAAGCTTTCTTT. The rearrangement links TRBV7-8 to TRBJ1-1; D is ambiguous. Between the trimmed V and J ends, which lost 5 bases and 0 bases, there was a span of 13 bases. CDR1 SGHVS and CDR2 FQNEAQ come from the germline V gene. There are 15 residues in the CDR3.

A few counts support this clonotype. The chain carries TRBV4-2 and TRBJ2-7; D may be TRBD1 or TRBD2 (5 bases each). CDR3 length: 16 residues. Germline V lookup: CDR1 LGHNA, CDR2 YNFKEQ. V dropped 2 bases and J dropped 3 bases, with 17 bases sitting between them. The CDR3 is CASSQSQGEGYYEQYF. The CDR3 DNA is TGTGCCAGCAGCCAATCGCAGGGAGAGGGGTACTACGAGCAGTACTTC.